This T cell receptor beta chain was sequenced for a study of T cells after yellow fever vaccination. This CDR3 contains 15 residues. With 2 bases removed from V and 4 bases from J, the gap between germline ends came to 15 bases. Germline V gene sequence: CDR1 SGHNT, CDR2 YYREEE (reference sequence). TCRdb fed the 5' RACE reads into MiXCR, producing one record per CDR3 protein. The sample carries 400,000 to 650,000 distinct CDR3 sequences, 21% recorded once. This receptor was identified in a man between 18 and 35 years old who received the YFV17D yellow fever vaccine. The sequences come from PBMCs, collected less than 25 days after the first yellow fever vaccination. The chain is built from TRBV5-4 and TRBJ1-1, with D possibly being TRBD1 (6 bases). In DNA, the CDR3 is TGTGCCAGCAGCTTTGCTGGGGGCGGGGGCACTGAAGCTTTCTTT. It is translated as CASSFAGGGGTEAFF.